This TCR beta chain is from a study of cytomegalovirus exposure and HLA in healthy donors. This table comes from immunoSEQ multiplex PCR, and its TCRdb copy is limited to in-frame clones, with some not included. The table shows 130,000 or so clones, with about 87% occurring only once. This clone occurred once. The sequencing sample was made of PBMCs. The clonotype comes from a woman aged 25 to 39 in good health and CMV-seropositive.

CDR3 in DNA: TGTGCCAGCAGTACTACAGGGGGAGGACAGCCCCAGCATTTT. It is translated as CASSTTGGGQPQHF. The chain recombines TRBV28 with TRBJ1-5; 8 bases match TRBD1. Germline values: CDR1 MDHEN, CDR2 SYDVKM. Trimming at V came to 5 bases and at J to 7 bases, leaving 7 bases not matched to a gene. This CDR3 region has 14 residues.